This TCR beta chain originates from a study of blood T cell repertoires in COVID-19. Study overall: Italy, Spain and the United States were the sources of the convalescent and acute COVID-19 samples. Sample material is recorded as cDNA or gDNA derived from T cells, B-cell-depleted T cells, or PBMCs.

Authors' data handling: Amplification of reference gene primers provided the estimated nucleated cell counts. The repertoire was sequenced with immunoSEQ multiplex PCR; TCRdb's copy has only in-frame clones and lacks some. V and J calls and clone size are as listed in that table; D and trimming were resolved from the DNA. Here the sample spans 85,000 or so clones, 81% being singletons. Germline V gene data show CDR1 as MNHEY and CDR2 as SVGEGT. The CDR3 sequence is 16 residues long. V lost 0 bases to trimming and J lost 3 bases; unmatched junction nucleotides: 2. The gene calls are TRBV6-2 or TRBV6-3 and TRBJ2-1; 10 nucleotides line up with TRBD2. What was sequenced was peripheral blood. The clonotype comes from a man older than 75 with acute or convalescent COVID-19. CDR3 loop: CASSYSPSGSYNEQFF. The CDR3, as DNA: TGTGCCAGCAGTTACTCACCTAGCGGGAGCTACAATGAGCAGTTCTTC.